These T cell receptor beta chains were read from a single sample in a study of radiotherapy plus CTLA-4 blockade in lung cancer. Only in-frame clones appear in the TCRdb table, and some are missing; sequencing was by immunoSEQ multiplex PCR. The repertoire has 70,000 to 90,000 clones, around 79% of them found once; the top ten carry under 25%. The specimen was peripheral blood, collected from a patient treated with radiotherapy plus ipilimumab. The receptors derive from a human donor with non-small cell lung cancer whose response to radiotherapy plus ipilimumab could not be evaluated. Some clones in this sample may be carry-over from other donors' samples. The CDR3 runs from the conserved cysteine through the conserved F or W. A D gene is named only where the DNA matches it firmly. Expanded clones are given a class, and other clones once, few, many or no size at all.

TRBV29-1	TRBJ2-1	TRBD2	-	TGCAGCGTTGAGATAGGAGTTCGGGCGGGGGATGAGCAGTTCTTC	CSVEIGVRAGDEQFF
TRBV18	TRBJ1-1	-	-	TGTGCCAGCTCACCACTGCTCAGGGACTCTCTTGAAGCTTTCTTT	CASSPLLRDSLEAFF
TRBV6-1	TRBJ1-2	-	few	TGTGCCAGCAGTGAAGCGCTCCGGGGGTTATATGGCTACACCTTC	CASSEALRGLYGYTF
TRBV5-1	TRBJ2-1	TRBD1	-	TGCGCCAGCAGCTTGGCAGGGGGCGGCTCCTACAATGAGCAGTTCTTC	CASSLAGGGSYNEQFF
TRBV11-3	TRBJ2-7	TRBD1	-	TGTGCCAGCAGCCCCCGGGACAGGGAATACGAGCAGTACTTC	CASSPRDREYEQYF
TRBV9	TRBJ2-4	TRBD1	-	TGTGCCAGCAGCGCCTACGGGACAGGGGGAAGAAACATTCAGTACTTC	CASSAYGTGGRNIQYF
TRBV6-6	TRBJ2-7	-	-	TGTGCCAGCCACCGGGACGGGGGCTACGAGCAGTACTTC	CASHRDGGYEQYF
TRBV6-5	TRBJ1-1	TRBD1	-	TGTGCCAGCAGATCCAGTGGACAGGCTGAAGCTTTCTTT	CASRSSGQAEAFF
TRBV28	TRBJ1-1	-	few	TGTGCCAGCAGGTGGACAGACATGAACACTGAAGCTTTCTTT	CASRWTDMNTEAFF
TRBV19	TRBJ1-1	-	-	TGTGCCAGTAAGTGGTCCTACGTATCGGCGAGGACTGAAGCTTTCTTT	CASKWSYVSARTEAFF
TRBV19	TRBJ1-5	-	-	TGTGCCAGTAGCCTACAGGGAGACAATCAGCCCCAGCATTTT	CASSLQGDNQPQHF
TRBV4-1	TRBJ2-3	-	once	TGCGCTACCTCCTTGGGCGGGGCCGCAGATACGCAGTATTTT	CATSLGGAADTQYF
TRBV4-3	TRBJ1-4	TRBD1	-	TGCGCCAGCAGCCAAGAAACGGGACAGGGTAACGAAAAACTGTTTTTT	CASSQETGQGNEKLFF
TRBV20-1	TRBJ1-2	-	-	TGCAGTGCCCGCCAGGGTTATGGCTACACCTTC	CSARQGYGYTF
TRBV30	TRBJ2-7	-	-	TGTGCCTGGAGTGCGAGGGTGTTCGTTACCTACGAGCAGTACTTC	CAWSARVFVTYEQYF
TRBV28	TRBJ2-2	-	few	TGTGCCAGCAGTTTAAGGGGTTACACCGGGGAGCTGTTTTTT	CASSLRGYTGELFF
TRBV7-2	TRBJ2-1	TRBD1	-	TGTGCCAGCAGCTTAACTCCCGGGACAGTATACAATGAGCAGTTCTTC	CASSLTPGTVYNEQFF
TRBV6-5	TRBJ2-5	-	-	TGTGCCAGCAATTCAGGCCTGGGCCCTCAAGAGACCCAGTACTTC	CASNSGLGPQETQYF
TRBV2	TRBJ1-5	TRBD1	-	TGTGCCACCCAGGACAGGGGGGTTCAGCCCCAGCATTTT	CATQDRGVQPQHF
TRBV27	TRBJ1-1	-	-	TGTGCCAGCAGGCGGAGGGAGGGGAGCACTGAAGCTTTCTTT	CASRRREGSTEAFF
TRBV18	TRBJ2-5	-	-	TGTGCCAGCTCACCTTTGAGGACACAAGAGACCCAGTACTTC	CASSPLRTQETQYF
TRBV10-2	TRBJ2-7	-	-	TGCGCCAGCCTTGGCACAGGGCCAGGACTCGAGCAGTACTTC	CASLGTGPGLEQYF
TRBV11-3	TRBJ2-7	-	-	TGTGCCAGCAGCACATACAGCTCCTACGAGCAGTACTTC	CASSTYSSYEQYF
TRBV20-1	TRBJ2-5	-	-	TGCAGTGCCGAGCGGGAGACCCAGTACTTC	CSAERETQYF
TRBV6-5	TRBJ2-5	TRBD2	-	TGTGCCAGCAGGGTTGGACTAGCATCCGAGACCCAGTACTTC	CASRVGLASETQYF
TRBV10-3	TRBJ2-2	-	few	TGTGCCATCACAGCGGACGGGGCCGGGGAGCTGTTTTTT	CAITADGAGELFF
TRBV5-5	TRBJ1-1	-	-	TGTGCCAGCAGCCACGGGGGTAGGACGAACACTGAAGCTTTCTTT	CASSHGGRTNTEAFF
TRBV18	TRBJ2-1	TRBD2	-	TGTGCCAGCTCACCTTCTAGCGGTACTTCCTACAATGAGCAGTTCTTC	CASSPSSGTSYNEQFF
TRBV7-9	TRBJ2-1	TRBD2	-	TGTGCCAGCAGCTCGACTAGCGGGCTGGGTGAGCAGTTCTTC	CASSSTSGLGEQFF
TRBV6-4	TRBJ1-2	TRBD1	-	TGTGCCAGCAGCTGGACAGGGAACTATGGCTACACCTTC	CASSWTGNYGYTF
TRBV7-2	TRBJ2-3	TRBD1	-	TGTGCCAGCAGCTTCAGGACAGGGGCCACAGATACGCAGTATTTT	CASSFRTGATDTQYF
TRBV30	TRBJ2-7	TRBD1	few	TGTGCCTGGAGTGAGGTTGGGACAGGGGGCGACGAGCAGTACTTC	CAWSEVGTGGDEQYF
TRBV2	TRBJ1-2	-	once	TGTGCCAGCAGTGAAGACAGGATCCATGGCTACACCTTC	CASSEDRIHGYTF